The 15 T cell receptor beta chains listed next were all sequenced from one sample in a study of control samples from healthy donors and cancer patients. Profiled with immunoSEQ multiplex PCR; TCRdb holds only in-frame clones, not every one. This table has 120,000 to 150,000 clones, 75% to 95% appearing once. The sample consisted of blood. These receptors were obtained from a young man in good health.

As concerns this clone: Within the sample, other DNA sequences also encode this same CDR3. CDR3 nucleotides: TGCGCCAGCAAGGCAACAATGGGGTGGGGGCAGCCCCAGCATTTT. It is translated as CASKATMGWGQPQHF. V gene TRBV23-1 combines with J gene TRBJ1-5; D perhaps matches TRBD1 (5 bases). TRBV23-1 is reported as an ORF; its role is uncertain. This CDR3 contains 15 residues. Trimming cost V 7 bases and J 7 bases, with 20 bases left between them.

The chain links TRBV9 to TRBJ2-7, with TRBD2 matching over 8 bases. J was trimmed by 3 bases and V by 4 bases; bases with no gene match: 6. Germline V lookup: CDR1 SGDLS, CDR2 YYNGEE. The CDR3 is made up of 14 amino acids. The CDR3 sequence: CASSPSGGHYEQYF. In DNA form, the CDR3 reads TGTGCCAGCAGCCCAAGCGGGGGCCACTACGAGCAGTACTTC.

The chain recombines TRBV13 with TRBJ1-2; possibly TRBD1 for D (6 bases). Germline CDR1 reads PRHDT; CDR2 reads FYEKMQ (reference sequence). There are 15 residues in the CDR3. Trimming took off 5 bases at V and 2 bases at J, with 15 bases between the two ends. CDR3 DNA sequence: TGTGCCAGCAGCATCGCCGGGACAATAAACTATGGCTACACCTTC. Its translation: CASSIAGTINYGYTF.

The chain joins TRBV5-8 to TRBJ2-2; tentative D call: TRBD2 (5 bases). Looked up from germline, CDR1 is SGHTS and CDR2 is YDEGEE. The CDR3 loop spans 18 amino acids. V gave up 4 bases and J gave up 6 bases, with 25 bases separating them. CDR3 protein: CASSLYSTYSGSPGELFF. The CDR3 nucleotides read TGTGCCAGCAGCCTATACTCGACTTATTCGGGGAGTCCCGGGGAGCTGTTTTTT.

The rearrangement links TRBV10-2 to TRBJ2-7, with TRBD1 matching 8 bases. The trim removed 6 bases at V and 6 bases at J, leaving 1 base unmatched. CDR1 and CDR2 (germline): WSHSY, SAAADI. The CDR3 consists of 11 residues. CDR3 DNA: TGCGCCAGCAGCGGGACAGGCGAGCAGTACTTC. It encodes CASSGTGEQYF.

The rearrangement joins TRBV3-1 (or the pseudogene TRBV3-2) to TRBJ2-4; 8 bases fit TRBD1. This CDR3 comprises 18 residues. V dropped 2 bases and J dropped 2; count of bases not matched to a gene: 11. The germline V gene encodes CDR1 LGHDT and CDR2 YNNKEL (reference sequence). CDR3 in amino acids: CASSQRTRGRSSKNIQYF. In DNA form, the CDR3 reads TGTGCCAGCAGCCAAAGGACCAGGGGGCGTTCGTCCAAAAACATTCAGTACTTC.

The chain has TRBV12-5 and TRBJ1-5; 10 bases align to TRBD1. Trimming removed 3 bases from V and 2 bases from J; junction bases left unmatched: 4. The CDR3 spans 16 residues. Germline values: CDR1 LGHNT, CDR2 FRNRAP. The CDR3, as DNA: TGTGCTAGTGGTTTCGACAGGGGGCCCGGCAATCAGCCCCAGCATTTT. Translation: CASGFDRGPGNQPQHF.

V gene TRBV7-8 combines with J gene TRBJ1-1; the match to TRBD1 covers 9 bases. With V trimmed by 0 bases and J by 3 bases, 14 bases remained unmatched. Germline CDR1 SGHVS, CDR2 FQNEAQ. CDR3 length equals 19 residues. The CDR3 here is CASSLAAYRGRDMDTEAFF. The CDR3 DNA sequence: TGTGCCAGCAGCTTAGCGGCCTACAGGGGGCGGGACATGGACACTGAAGCTTTCTTT.

CDR3 coding DNA: TGTGCCAGCAGTTACGGGATTGGTACCACTGAAGCTTTCTTT. Translated: CASSYGIGTTEAFF. This chain joins TRBV6-5 and TRBJ1-1; D is undetermined. The V gene lost 2 bases and the J gene lost 4 bases, with 11 bases spanning the gap. The CDR3 sequence is 14 residues long. The germline gives CDR1 MNHEY, CDR2 SVGAGI.

The rearrangement links TRBV10-3 to TRBJ1-1; D not certain. Germline lookup yields CDR1 ENHRY and CDR2 SYGVKD. The CDR3 length is 12 residues. V lost 10 bases, J lost 5 bases, and 14 bases lay in between. Written as DNA, the CDR3 is TGTGCCAGCGGACGTATAGCAACTGAAGCTTTCTTT. Its translation: CASGRIATEAFF.

The rearrangement joins TRBV25-1 to TRBJ1-2, with D maybe TRBD1 (6 bases). Germline CDR1 and CDR2: MGHDK and SYGVNS. Trimming took 7 bases from V and 4 from J, leaving 16 bases between them. This CDR3 contains 14 residues. CDR3 residues: CASTGQTAAYGYTF. The CDR3 DNA sequence: TGTGCCAGCACTGGACAGACAGCGGCCTATGGCTACACCTTC.

J is TRBJ2-7 and V is TRBV13; 12 bases align to TRBD1. This CDR3 comprises 16 residues. Looked up from germline, CDR1 is PRHDT and CDR2 is FYEKMQ (reference sequence). Trimming removed 3 bases from V and 5 bases from J; junction bases left unmatched: 8. CDR3 DNA: TGTGCCAGCAGCTTGGAGACCGGGACAGGGGGCAACGAGCAGTACTTC. Protein: CASSLETGTGGNEQYF.

Of note for this clone: The identical CDR3 is also encoded by other nucleotide sequences in the sample. The chain links TRBV5-4 to TRBJ1-3; D uncertain. The V end was cut by 1 base, the J end by 2 bases, with 7 bases between. CDR1 and CDR2 (germline): SGHNT, YYREEE (reference sequence). The CDR3 has 14 amino acids. CDR3: CASSLRGTGNTIYF. The DNA of the CDR3 is TGTGCCAGCAGCTTGAGAGGAACTGGAAACACCATATATTTT.

The chain's CDR3 is CATSRAGGGDEQFF. As DNA, the CDR3 is TGTGCCACCAGCAGAGCGGGGGGGGGCGATGAGCAGTTCTTC. The V and J genes are TRBV15 and TRBJ2-1, with TRBD2 identical over 8 bases. This CDR3 contains 14 residues. Germline V gene sequence: CDR1 LNHNV, CDR2 YYDKDF (reference sequence). V dropped 1 base and J dropped 8; count of bases not matched to a gene: 4.

V is TRBV27 and J is TRBJ1-1, with D maybe TRBD1 (6 bases). Germline CDR1 and CDR2: MNHEY and SMNVEV (reference sequence). Trimming cost V 6 bases and J 3 bases, with 11 bases left between them. The CDR3 sequence is 13 residues long. CDR3 DNA: TGTGCCAGCAGCTACCAGGGGTACACTGAAGCTTTCTTT. Encoded protein: CASSYQGYTEAFF.